This T cell receptor (beta chain) originates from a study of control samples from healthy donors and cancer patients. Produced via immunoSEQ multiplex PCR; TCRdb's table is partial and in-frame only. The data contain some 76,000 clones, roughly nine tenths of them singletons. Per the germline V gene, CDR1 is SEHNR and CDR2 is FQNEAQ (reference sequence). This CDR3 comprises 14 residues. Trimming removed 3 bases at V and 6 bases at J, with 11 bases between. What was sequenced was PBMCs. The chain links TRBV7-9 to TRBJ2-2; no clear D gene. The TCR was taken from a man aged 55 to 70 with lung cancer. The CDR3 bases are TGTGCCAGCAGCTTTGTCCAGGCCCCCGGGGAGCTGTTTTTT. This translates into CASSFVQAPGELFF.